Listed below are T cell receptor beta chains from one sample, sequenced in a study of control samples from healthy donors and cancer patients. Sequenced by immunoSEQ multiplex PCR; TCRdb stores in-frame clones only, minus some. The table records around 50,000 clones, roughly 85% of them present only once. Material: PBMCs. The origin of the receptors is a woman in her forties or fifties with lung cancer. The CDR3 runs from the conserved cysteine through the conserved F or W. Each record gives: D gene, clone size, J gene, V gene, CDR3 DNA, CDR3 protein. The D gene is left open where the match is weak. Rows may omit the clone size; those that give it use once, few, many or a size class.

>.|.|TRBJ1-2|TRBV6-4
TGTGCCAGCAGTGCTGGGGCAGGTACTGGCTACACCTTC
CASSAGAGTGYTF
>TRBD1|.|TRBJ2-1|TRBV6-5
TGTGCCAGCAGTCCACAGGGGGCCTCCTACAATGAGCAGTTCTTC
CASSPQGASYNEQFF
>.|.|TRBJ2-6|TRBV6-6
TGTGCCAGCAGCATCAACCCGAGAGCCGGGGCCAACGTCCTGACTTTC
CASSINPRAGANVLTF
>TRBD1|once|TRBJ1-2|TRBV27
TGTGCCAGCAGTTTATCGAGGGGACAGGGGGCGCATGGCTACACCTTC
CASSLSRGQGAHGYTF
>.|.|TRBJ1-4|TRBV30
TGTGCCCTTAATGAGGGGCATAATGAAAAACTGTTTTTT
CALNEGHNEKLFF
>.|.|TRBJ1-4|TRBV29-1
TGCAGCGTTGAAGATTGGGGGGGAGAAAAACTGTTTTTT
CSVEDWGGEKLFF
>.|.|TRBJ2-5|TRBV18
TGTGCCAGCTCACCCTACCAAGCAGAGACCCAGTACTTC
CASSPYQAETQYF
>.|.|TRBJ2-1|TRBV27
TGTGCCAGCAGGGAGGGTGGTGGGAATGAGCAGTTCTTC
CASREGGGNEQFF
>TRBD1|.|TRBJ2-5|TRBV11-3
TGTGCCAGCAGCGCACAGGGGTCCGGAGGAGAGACCCAGTACTTC
CASSAQGSGGETQYF
>.|.|TRBJ1-5|TRBV6-6
TGTGCCAGCAGCCTGACCTTAAGCAATCAGCCCCAGCATTTT
CASSLTLSNQPQHF
>.|once|TRBJ1-1|TRBV5-1
TGCGCCAGCAGCTGGACTCTTAGCGGCACTGAAGCTTTCTTT
CASSWTLSGTEAFF
>.|.|TRBJ1-1|TRBV6-5
TGTGCCAGCACCCGGGGAGGGGATTTGGCCGAAGCTTTCTTT
CASTRGGDLAEAFF
>TRBD1|.|TRBJ2-5|TRBV12-5
TGTGCTAGTGGTTCGCTGACAGGGGTGCAAGAGACCCAGTACTTC
CASGSLTGVQETQYF
>.|.|TRBJ2-7|TRBV7-6
TGTGCCAGCAGCCTACAAGGGGAGGTCGACGAGCAGTACTTC
CASSLQGEVDEQYF
>TRBD2|.|TRBJ2-2|TRBV6-1
TGTGCCAGCAGTGTTTGGACTAGCGGGGGTCACACCGGGGAGCTGTTTTTT
CASSVWTSGGHTGELFF
>.|.|TRBJ2-2|TRBV19
TGTGCCAGTAGTAGGGACCTCGCGAACACCGGGGAGCTGTTTTTT
CASSRDLANTGELFF
>.|.|TRBJ2-5|TRBV30
TGTGCCTGGAGTGTTTCGGGTGAAGGGACCCAGTACTTC
CAWSVSGEGTQYF
>TRBD1|.|TRBJ2-5|TRBV6-5
TGTGCCAGCAGAGGGGGCGCGGAGACCCAGTACTTC
CASRGGAETQYF
>TRBD1|.|TRBJ2-7|TRBV7-9
TGTGCCAGCAGCTTCGGCTGGACAGGGAAGGATTACGAGCAGTACTTC
CASSFGWTGKDYEQYF
>TRBD1|.|TRBJ1-5|TRBV23-1
TGCGCCAGCAGTCAACCCTCGACAGGGATTGACAATCAGCCCCAGCATTTT
CASSQPSTGIDNQPQHF
>TRBD2|.|TRBJ2-3|TRBV5-1
TGCGCCAGCTCCGGGACTAGCGGCACAGATACGCAGTATTTT
CASSGTSGTDTQYF
>.|.|TRBJ2-3|TRBV28
TGTGCCAGCAGTTTCGACGGGGGATACACAGATACGCAGTATTTT
CASSFDGGYTDTQYF
>.|.|TRBJ2-2|TRBV19
TGTGCCAGTAAAACCAGGGCTGGCACCGGGGAGCTGTTTTTT
CASKTRAGTGELFF
>.|.|TRBJ2-5|TRBV6-5
TGTGCCAGCTCTCCTATCCAAGAGACCCAGTACTTC
CASSPIQETQYF
>TRBD1|.|TRBJ1-5|TRBV28
TGTGCCAGCAGTTTCCAGGGGGCGACGAGGCAGCCCCAGCATTTT
CASSFQGATRQPQHF
>TRBD2|.|TRBJ2-3|TRBV5-1
TGCGCCAGCAGAACCGGGACTAGCAGTATTTCTAGCACAGATACGCAGTATTTT
CASRTGTSSISSTDTQYF
>.|.|TRBJ1-4|TRBV4-1
TGCGCCAGCAGCCAAGATCTAACAGGGAGTCGGCGAAAACTGTTTTTT
CASSQDLTGSRRKLFF
>.|.|TRBJ2-7|TRBV29-1
TGCAGCGTTTGGGGGACCGATTTCTACGAGCAGTACTTC
CSVWGTDFYEQYF
>.|once|TRBJ1-1|TRBV5-4
TGTGCCAGCAGCTTAAGTCGGGGGGTTTCCACTGAAGCTTTCTTT
CASSLSRGVSTEAFF
>.|.|TRBJ2-3|TRBV11-2
TGTGCCAGCAGCAGAAGACAGGACTACACAGATACGCAGTATTTT
CASSRRQDYTDTQYF
>TRBD1|.|TRBJ1-5|TRBV27
TGTGCCAGCAGAATGGACAGGGTGAGCAATCAGCCCCAGCATTTT
CASRMDRVSNQPQHF
>.|.|TRBJ1-1|TRBV24-1
TGTGCCACCAGTGCCGGGGGGAGCACTGAAGCTTTCTTT
CATSAGGSTEAFF
>TRBD1|.|TRBJ1-1|TRBV6-5
TGTGCCAGCAGTCCTCGACAGGGCGAGAACACTGAAGCTTTCTTT
CASSPRQGENTEAFF
>.|.|TRBJ1-6|TRBV6-2/TRBV6-3
TGTGCCAGCAGTTACGGCCGACAGGTCTCTCGGTCACCCCTCCACTTT
CASSYGRQVSRSPLHF
>.|.|TRBJ2-4|TRBV2
TGTGCTAGCAAGGGCAGCGAGGGAGCCAAAAACATTCAGTACTTC
CASKGSEGAKNIQYF
>.|.|TRBJ2-7|TRBV6-5
TGTGCCAGCAGGGATGACAGCTACGAGCAGTACTTC
CASRDDSYEQYF
>TRBD1|.|TRBJ2-1|TRBV10-3
TGTGCCATCAGTGTACCCGGACAGGGGACCTACAATGAGCAGTTCTTC
CAISVPGQGTYNEQFF
>TRBD1|.|TRBJ2-5|TRBV24-1
TGTGCCACCAGTGATTTGAGACAGGGTGGGGGAGAGACCCAGTACTTC
CATSDLRQGGGETQYF
>.|.|TRBJ2-2|TRBV9
TGTGCCAGCAGCTGGGGGAACACCGGGGAGCTGTTTTTT
CASSWGNTGELFF
>.|.|TRBJ2-5|TRBV9
TGTGCCAGCAGCCCCCACAGCCTCCAAGAGACCCAGTACTTC
CASSPHSLQETQYF
>.|.|TRBJ1-1|TRBV18
TGTGCCAGCTCACCCTCTGGGGCCGGCACTGAAGCTTTCTTT
CASSPSGAGTEAFF
>.|.|TRBJ2-3|TRBV4-3
TGCGCCAGCAGCCGGGGGGACAGCGACACAGATACGCAGTATTTT
CASSRGDSDTDTQYF